The clone carrying this T cell receptor beta chain was observed once. The target antigen is unknown. Repertoires were sampled repeatedly during chemoradiotherapy. The CDR3 covers 15 residues. Germline-derived CDR1 and CDR2 are SGHDT and YYEEEE. The V and J ends lost 3 bases and 0 bases respectively, with 10 bases between them. Data came from immunoSEQ multiplex PCR; TCRdb stores just in-frame clones and leaves some out. Among approximately 8,000 clones listed, around 68% were seen once. The data belong to a study of chemoradiotherapy in HPV16-positive cancers. For the study at large: Candidate HPV-specific clones and shared TCR motifs came from two HPV16-positive patients. Study-level results: In HPV16-positive patients, HPV-responsive T-cell expansion tracked better recurrence-free survival. During treatment, candidate HPV-specific clones and E7-related motifs expanded in tumor.

The chain uses TRBV5-6 and TRBJ1-3; D not certain. The specimen was taken from a patient who underwent chemoradiotherapy. The TCR was taken from a human donor with HPV-associated anogenital cancer. This CDR3 is CASSSGGLSGNTIYF. In DNA form, the CDR3 reads TGTGCCAGCAGCTCCGGTGGACTCTCTGGAAACACCATATATTTT. Drawing the rest from reference TRBV5-6 and TRBJ1-3, the complete variable domain is DAGVTQSPTHLIKTRGQQVTLRCSPKSGHDTVSWYQQALGQGPQFIFQYYEEEERQRGNFPDRFSGHQFPNYSSELNVNALLLGDSALYLCASSSGGLSGNTIYFGEGSWLTVV.